These T cell receptor beta chains were read from a single sample in a study of control samples from healthy donors and cancer patients. The repertoire was sequenced with immunoSEQ multiplex PCR; TCRdb's copy has only in-frame clones and lacks some. The sample contains 70,000 to 85,000 clones, around 91% of which appear only once. The sequencing input was blood. The receptors originated from a man between 50 and 59 years old in good health. Both conserved end residues are part of each CDR3. The D gene is left open where the match is weak. Some rows have no size entry. The others give once, few or many, or a class for an expanded clone.

V gene	J gene	D gene	clone size	CDR3 DNA	CDR3 protein
TRBV7-2	TRBJ1-2	.	.	TGTGCCAGCAGCTTAGTACAGGCTGGAGGCTACACCTTC	CASSLVQAGGYTF
TRBV19	TRBJ1-5	.	.	TGTGCCAGTAGCACTATGATGGGGAATCAGCCCCAGCATTTT	CASSTMMGNQPQHF
TRBV5-6	TRBJ1-5	.	once	TGTGCCAGCAGCACGGGCCGGGGTGGTCAGCCCCAGCATTTT	CASSTGRGGQPQHF
TRBV7-6	TRBJ2-2	TRBD1	.	TGTGCCAGCAGCTTAAGGGCAGGGGGCTTCGCGAACACCGGGGAGCTGTTTTTT	CASSLRAGGFANTGELFF
TRBV19	TRBJ1-6	.	.	TGTGCCAGTAGGGCGACAAGTTATAATTCACCCCTCCACTTT	CASRATSYNSPLHF
TRBV27	TRBJ2-2	.	.	TGTGCCAGCAGTTTATCGACCTTGAACACCGGGGAGCTGTTTTTT	CASSLSTLNTGELFF
TRBV11-1	TRBJ1-3	.	.	TGTGCCAGCAGCTTCAGCATATCTGGAAACACCATATATTTT	CASSFSISGNTIYF
TRBV7-9	TRBJ1-5	.	.	TGTGCCAGCAGCTCACAGGGAGATCAGCCCCAGCATTTT	CASSSQGDQPQHF
TRBV3-1/TRBV3-2	TRBJ1-2	.	once	TGTGCCAGCAGCCAAGAATCTTGGGTTGGAGGGGTATATGGCTACACCTTC	CASSQESWVGGVYGYTF
TRBV11-2	TRBJ1-1	.	.	TGTGCCAGCAGCCCGACTGGAAGGGTTCCGGCTTTCTTT	CASSPTGRVPAFF
TRBV27	TRBJ1-2	TRBD1	once	TGTGCCAGCAGTTCTAGCGACACAGGGGGCGGGGGCTACACCTTC	CASSSSDTGGGGYTF
TRBV15	TRBJ2-3	.	.	TGTGCCACCAGCAGAGGGATAGCGGGCACAGATACGCAGTATTTT	CATSRGIAGTDTQYF
TRBV3-1/TRBV3-2	TRBJ2-2	.	.	TGTGCCAGCAGCCGCCTCGGGGGCCCCGGCGGAACCGGGGAGCTGTTTTTC	CASSRLGGPGGTGELFF
TRBV6-5	TRBJ2-7	.	once	TGTGCCAGCACCATAGGGAGAAACTACGAGCAGTACTTC	CASTIGRNYEQYF
TRBV7-8	TRBJ1-2	TRBD1	.	TGTGCCAGCAGCTCGACGTCAGGGGGGGATGGCTACACCTTC	CASSSTSGGDGYTF
TRBV5-1	TRBJ1-1	.	.	TGCGCCAGCACCTTGACTCTTGGGAACACTGAAGCTTTCTTT	CASTLTLGNTEAFF